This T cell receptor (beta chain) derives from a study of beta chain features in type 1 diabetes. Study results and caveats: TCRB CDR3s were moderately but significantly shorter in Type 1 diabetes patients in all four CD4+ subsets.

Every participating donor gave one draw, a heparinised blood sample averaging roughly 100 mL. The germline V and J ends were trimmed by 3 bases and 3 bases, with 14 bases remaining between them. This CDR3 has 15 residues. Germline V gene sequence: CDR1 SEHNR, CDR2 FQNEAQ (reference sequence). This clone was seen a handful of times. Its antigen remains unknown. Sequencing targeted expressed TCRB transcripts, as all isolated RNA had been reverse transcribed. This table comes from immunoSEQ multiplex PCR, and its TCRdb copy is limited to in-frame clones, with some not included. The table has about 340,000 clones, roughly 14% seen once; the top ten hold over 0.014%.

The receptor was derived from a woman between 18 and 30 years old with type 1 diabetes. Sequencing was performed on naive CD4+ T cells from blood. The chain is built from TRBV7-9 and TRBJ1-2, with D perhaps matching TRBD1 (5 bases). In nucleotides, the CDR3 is TGTGCCAGCAGCTTGGGCCAGGGACTTGACTATGGCTACACCTTC. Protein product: CASSLGQGLDYGYTF.